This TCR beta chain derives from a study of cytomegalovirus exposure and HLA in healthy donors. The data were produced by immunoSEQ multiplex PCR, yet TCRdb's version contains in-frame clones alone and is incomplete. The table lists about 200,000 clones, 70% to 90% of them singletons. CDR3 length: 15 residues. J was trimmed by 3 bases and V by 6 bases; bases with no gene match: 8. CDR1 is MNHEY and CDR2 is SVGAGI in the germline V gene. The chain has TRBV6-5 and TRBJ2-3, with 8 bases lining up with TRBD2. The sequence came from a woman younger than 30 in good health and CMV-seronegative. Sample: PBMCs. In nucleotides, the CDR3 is TGTGCCAGCAGCCGGGGTAGCGGGATAACAGATACGCAGTATTTT. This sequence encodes CASSRGSGITDTQYF.